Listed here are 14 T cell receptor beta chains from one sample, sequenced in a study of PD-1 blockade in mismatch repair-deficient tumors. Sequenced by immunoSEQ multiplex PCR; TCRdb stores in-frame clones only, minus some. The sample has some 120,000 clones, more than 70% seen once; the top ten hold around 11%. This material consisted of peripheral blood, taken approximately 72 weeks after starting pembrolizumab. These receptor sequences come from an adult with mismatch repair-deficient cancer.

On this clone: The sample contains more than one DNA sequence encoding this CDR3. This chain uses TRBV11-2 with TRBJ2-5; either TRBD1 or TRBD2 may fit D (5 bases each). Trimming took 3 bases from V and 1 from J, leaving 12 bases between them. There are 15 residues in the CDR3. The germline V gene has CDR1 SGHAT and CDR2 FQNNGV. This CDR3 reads CASSFATGAQETQYF. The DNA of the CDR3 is TGTGCCAGCAGCTTCGCGACCGGGGCCCAAGAGACCCAGTACTTC.

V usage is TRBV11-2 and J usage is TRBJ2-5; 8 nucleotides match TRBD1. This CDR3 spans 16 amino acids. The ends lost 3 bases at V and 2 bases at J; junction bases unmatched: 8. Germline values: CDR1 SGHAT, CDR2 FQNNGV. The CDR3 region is CASSFTPRTGQETQYF. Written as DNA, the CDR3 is TGTGCCAGCAGCTTTACCCCTCGGACAGGGCAAGAGACCCAGTACTTC.

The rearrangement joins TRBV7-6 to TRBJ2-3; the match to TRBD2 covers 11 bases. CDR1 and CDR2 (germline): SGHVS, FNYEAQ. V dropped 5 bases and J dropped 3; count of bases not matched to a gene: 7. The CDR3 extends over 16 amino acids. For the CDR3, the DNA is TGTGCCAGCAGCCCGGGACTAGCGGTGGGGACAGATACGCAGTATTTT. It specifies CASSPGLAVGTDTQYF. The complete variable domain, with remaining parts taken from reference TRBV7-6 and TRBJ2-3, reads GAGVSQSPRYKVTKRGQDVALRCDPISGHVSLYWYRQALGQGPEFLTYFNYEAQQDKSGLPNDRFSAERPEGSISTLTIQRTEQRDSAMYRCASSPGLAVGTDTQYFGPGTRLTVL.

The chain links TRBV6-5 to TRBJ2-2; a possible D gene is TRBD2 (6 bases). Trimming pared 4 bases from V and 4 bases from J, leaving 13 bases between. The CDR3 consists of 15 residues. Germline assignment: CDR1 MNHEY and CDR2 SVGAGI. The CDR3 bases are TGTGCCAGCAGTTTTGGGGGGAGACCCACCGGGGAGCTGTTTTTT. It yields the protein CASSFGGRPTGELFF.

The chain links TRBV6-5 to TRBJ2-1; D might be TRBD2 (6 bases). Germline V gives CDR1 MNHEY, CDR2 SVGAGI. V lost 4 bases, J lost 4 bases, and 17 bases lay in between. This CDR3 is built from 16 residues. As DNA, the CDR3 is TGTGCCAGCAGTTTCCATTTGGGCGGGACGTACAATGAGCAGTTCTTC. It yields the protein CASSFHLGGTYNEQFF.

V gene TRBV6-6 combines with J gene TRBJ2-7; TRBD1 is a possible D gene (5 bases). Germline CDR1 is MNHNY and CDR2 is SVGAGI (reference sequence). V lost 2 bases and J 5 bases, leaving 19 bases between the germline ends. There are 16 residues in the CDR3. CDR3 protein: CASSYHLGPGYHEQYF. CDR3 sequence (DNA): TGTGCCAGCAGTTACCACCTGGGGCCAGGGTACCACGAGCAGTACTTC.

The DNA of the CDR3 is TGTGCCTGCAAAGGAGGGACCTCCTACGAGCAGTACTTC. Amino acid sequence: CACKGGTSYEQYF. The genes are TRBV19 and TRBJ2-7, with a tentative D call TRBD2 (6 bases). Trimming removed 11 bases from V and 0 bases from J, with 14 bases in between. The germline V gene encodes CDR1 LNHDA and CDR2 SQIVND (reference sequence). CDR3 length equals 13 residues.

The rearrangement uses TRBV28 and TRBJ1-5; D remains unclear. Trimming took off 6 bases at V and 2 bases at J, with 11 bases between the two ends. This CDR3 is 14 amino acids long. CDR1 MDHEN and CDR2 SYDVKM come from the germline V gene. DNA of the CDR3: TGTGCCAGCAGGAGACCTGGGGGCAATCAGCCCCAGCATTTT. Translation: CASRRPGGNQPQHF.

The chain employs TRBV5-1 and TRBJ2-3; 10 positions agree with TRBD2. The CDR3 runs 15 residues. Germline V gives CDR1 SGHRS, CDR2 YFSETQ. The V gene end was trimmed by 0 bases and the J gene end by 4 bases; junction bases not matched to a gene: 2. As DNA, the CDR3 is TGCGCCAGCAGCTTGGAGGGACTAGCGCCAGATACGCAGTATTTT. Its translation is CASSLEGLAPDTQYF.

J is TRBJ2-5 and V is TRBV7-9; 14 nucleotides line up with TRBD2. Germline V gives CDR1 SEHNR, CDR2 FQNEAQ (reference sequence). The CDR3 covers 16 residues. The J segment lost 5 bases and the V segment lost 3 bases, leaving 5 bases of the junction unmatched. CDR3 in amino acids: CASSFSGTSGSETQYF. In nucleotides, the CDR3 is TGTGCCAGCAGCTTTAGTGGGACTAGCGGGAGTGAGACCCAGTACTTC. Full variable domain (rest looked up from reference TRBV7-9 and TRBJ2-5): DTGVSQNPRHKITKRGQNVTFRCDPISEHNRLYWYRQTLGQGPEFLTYFQNEAQLEKSRLLSDRFSAERPKGSFSTLEIQRTEQGDSAMYLCASSFSGTSGSETQYFGPGTRLLVL.

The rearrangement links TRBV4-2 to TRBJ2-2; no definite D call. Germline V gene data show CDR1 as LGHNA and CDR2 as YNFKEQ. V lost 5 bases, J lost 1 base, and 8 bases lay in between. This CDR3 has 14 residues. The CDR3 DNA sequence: TGTGCCAGCAGCTTCGGGCAGAACACCGGGGAGCTGTTTTTT. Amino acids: CASSFGQNTGELFF.

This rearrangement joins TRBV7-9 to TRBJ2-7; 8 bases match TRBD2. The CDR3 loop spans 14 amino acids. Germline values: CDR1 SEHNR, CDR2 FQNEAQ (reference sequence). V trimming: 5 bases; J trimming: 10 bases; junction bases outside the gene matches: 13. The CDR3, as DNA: TGTGCCAGCAGCAACCCTGTTAGCGGGAAAGTACAGTACTTC. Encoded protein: CASSNPVSGKVQYF.

The CDR3 spells CASLAASTYNEQFF. The CDR3 DNA reads TGTGCCAGCCTTGCGGCCAGCACCTACAATGAGCAGTTCTTC. The rearrangement links TRBV28 to TRBJ2-1; D is uncertain. This CDR3 has 14 residues. V shed 8 bases and J shed 2 bases, with 13 bases lying between them. The germline V gene has CDR1 MDHEN and CDR2 SYDVKM. Full variable domain (rest looked up from reference TRBV28 and TRBJ2-1): DVKVTQSSRYLVKRTGEKVFLECVQDMDHENMFWYRQDPGLGLRLIYFSYDVKMKEKGDIPEGYSVSREKKERFSLILESASTNQTSMYLCASLAASTYNEQFFGPGTRLTVL.

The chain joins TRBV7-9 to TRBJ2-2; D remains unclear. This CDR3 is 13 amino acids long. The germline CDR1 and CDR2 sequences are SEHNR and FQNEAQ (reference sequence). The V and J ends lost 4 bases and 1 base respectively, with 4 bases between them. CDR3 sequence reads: CASSSVNTGELFF. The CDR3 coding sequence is TGTGCCAGCAGCTCCGTGAACACCGGGGAGCTGTTTTTT.